This entry lists 21 T cell receptor beta chains sequenced from one sample in a study of blood T cell repertoires in COVID-19. Produced via immunoSEQ multiplex PCR; TCRdb's table is partial and in-frame only. In the table there are approximately 150,000 clones, 65% to 85% of which are singletons. Sequencing was carried out using PBMCs or T cells enriched from blood (not recorded which). All receptors come from a man in his 70s who had been exposed to COVID-19.

The gene calls are TRBV7-6 and TRBJ2-2; TRBD1 agrees at 7 bases. The CDR3 runs to 13 residues. Germline assignment: CDR1 SGHVS and CDR2 FNYEAQ. V trimming: 4 bases; J trimming: 8 bases; junction bases outside the gene matches: 4. The CDR3 reads CASSYRGQGELFF. In DNA form, the CDR3 reads TGTGCCAGCAGCTATAGGGGGCAGGGGGAGCTGTTTTTT.

V usage is TRBV9 and J usage is TRBJ1-2, with a possible D match to TRBD1 (6 bases). This CDR3 is 14 amino acids long. V lost 4 bases and J 0 bases, leaving 10 bases between the germline ends. CDR1 and CDR2 (germline): SGDLS, YYNGEE. DNA for the CDR3: TGTGCCAGCAGCCCACCAGGGGCTAACTATGGCTACACCTTC. Its translation is CASSPPGANYGYTF. Combining the CDR3 with reference TRBV9 and TRBJ1-2 gives the whole variable domain DSGVTQTPKHLITATGQRVTLRCSPRSGDLSVYWYQQSLDQGLQFLIQYYNGEERAKGNILERFSAQQFPDLHSELNLSSLELGDSALYFCASSPPGANYGYTFGSGTRLTVV.

The chain recombines TRBV3-1 (or the pseudogene TRBV3-2) with TRBJ1-4; TRBD1 is a possible D gene (5 bases). V dropped 2 bases and J dropped 4 bases, with 11 bases sitting between them. CDR1 is LGHDT and CDR2 is YNNKEL in the germline V gene (reference sequence). The length of the CDR3 is 15 residues. This chain's CDR3 is CASSQPGGNNEKLFF. The CDR3 DNA reads TGTGCCAGCAGCCAACCCGGGGGGAATAATGAAAAACTGTTTTTT.

The chain recombines TRBV3-1 (or the pseudogene TRBV3-2) with TRBJ1-2; D is ambiguous. The V gene lost 2 bases and the J gene lost 8 bases, with 12 bases spanning the gap. CDR3 length: 13 residues. Per germline, CDR1 LGHDT and CDR2 YNNKEL (reference sequence). In DNA, the CDR3 is TGTGCCAGCAGCCAATCCGGACTTTCAGGCTACACCTTC. It codes for CASSQSGLSGYTF.

The genes are TRBV2 and TRBJ2-3, with TRBD2 matching over 13 bases. CDR3 length: 14 amino acids. Germline V lookup: CDR1 SNHLY, CDR2 FYNNEI. The J segment lost 8 bases and the V segment lost 5 bases, leaving 4 bases of the junction unmatched. CDR3 region: CASSLRTSGGTQYF. CDR3 sequence (DNA): TGTGCCAGCAGTCTCAGGACTAGCGGGGGTACGCAGTATTTT.

The chain recombines TRBV3-1 (or the pseudogene TRBV3-2) with TRBJ2-2; TRBD2 is a possible D gene (5 bases). Germline CDR1 is LGHDT and CDR2 is YNNKEL (reference sequence). This CDR3 comprises 15 residues. Trimming took off 5 bases at V and 6 bases at J, with 16 bases between the two ends. In DNA, the CDR3 is TGTGCCAGCAGCGGCCGGGATACCAACCCCGGGGAGCTGTTTTTT. Its protein product is CASSGRDTNPGELFF.

This sequence joins TRBV7-2 and TRBJ2-6, with D tentatively TRBD2 (5 bases). The CDR3 is 15 amino acids. CDR1 and CDR2 from the germline V gene are SGHTA and FQGNSA. V lost 8 bases and J 2 bases, leaving 13 bases between the germline ends. CDR3 in amino acids: CASFFRGTGANVLTF. The DNA for the CDR3 is TGTGCCAGCTTTTTCCGGGGAACTGGGGCCAACGTCCTGACTTTC.

The J gene is TRBJ2-5, the V gene TRBV5-8; possible D gene TRBD2, 7 bases. Germline assignment: CDR1 SGHTS and CDR2 YDEGEE. Trimming cost V 2 bases and J 5 bases, with 16 bases left between them. This CDR3 is 15 amino acids long. CDR3: CASSFRRGGRETQYF. CDR3 DNA: TGTGCCAGCAGCTTCCGGAGGGGGGGCAGGGAGACCCAGTACTTC.

The rearrangement joins TRBV7-9 to TRBJ2-3; possibly TRBD2 for D (5 bases). The CDR3 spans 13 residues. CDR1 SEHNR and CDR2 FQNEAQ come from the germline V gene (reference sequence). V was clipped by 7 bases and J by 6 bases, with 14 bases between them. For the CDR3, the DNA is TGTGCCAGCACCCTACTAGGACTGGATACGCAGTATTTT. Its translation: CASTLLGLDTQYF. Using reference TRBV7-9 and TRBJ2-3 for the parts outside the CDR3, the full variable domain is DTGVSQNPRHKITKRGQNVTFRCDPISEHNRLYWYRQTLGQGPEFLTYFQNEAQLEKSRLLSDRFSAERPKGSFSTLEIQRTEQGDSAMYLCASTLLGLDTQYFGPGTRLTVL.

V is TRBV6-2 or TRBV6-3 and J is TRBJ2-5; D possibly corresponds to TRBD2 (5 bases). Germline V lookup: CDR1 MNHEY, CDR2 SVGEGT. This CDR3 contains 15 residues. V shed 5 bases and J shed 1 base, with 14 bases lying between them. The CDR3 nucleotides read TGTGCCAGCAGTAGTGAGGGAAACCGCCAAGAGACCCAGTACTTC. Translating it yields CASSSEGNRQETQYF.

This rearrangement joins TRBV3-1 (or the pseudogene TRBV3-2) to TRBJ2-2; maybe TRBD2 (5 bases). The V and J ends lost 4 bases and 3 bases respectively, with 9 bases between them. CDR3 length: 14 amino acids. Per the germline V gene, CDR1 is LGHDT and CDR2 is YNNKEL (reference sequence). The CDR3 region is CASSPGIDTGELFF. Written as DNA, the CDR3 is TGTGCCAGCAGCCCGGGGATCGACACCGGGGAGCTGTTTTTT.

The gene calls are TRBV6-5 and TRBJ1-1; 7 bases are shared with TRBD1. The CDR3 is made up of 15 amino acids. Trimming took 6 bases from V and 0 from J; bases not matched to a gene: 7. CDR1 and CDR2 (germline): MNHEY, SVGAGI. Here the CDR3 reads CASSSFGTVNTEAFF. CDR3 nucleotides: TGTGCCAGCAGCTCCTTCGGGACAGTGAACACTGAAGCTTTCTTT.

In DNA, the CDR3 is TGCACCAGCAGCCAAGATTTACGGTCCGGGGGTACTAGCACAGATACGCAGTATTTT. Translating it yields CTSSQDLRSGGTSTDTQYF. This chain connects TRBV1 to TRBJ2-3; TRBD2 is the table's D call and was not checked against the DNA. TRBV1 is termed a pseudogene. The CDR3 sequence is 19 residues long.

This clone occurred once. The rearrangement links TRBV10-3 to TRBJ2-1; the match to TRBD2 covers 8 bases. Germline values: CDR1 ENHRY, CDR2 SYGVKD. V lost 6 bases and J lost 8; bases outside the gene matches: 12. This CDR3 has 15 residues. CDR3 region: CAIRRLRGESDEQFF. In nucleotides, the CDR3 is TGTGCCATCAGACGTTTGCGGGGGGAGTCCGATGAGCAGTTCTTC.

The V gene is TRBV18, the J gene TRBJ2-3; 8 bases map to TRBD1. The CDR3 is made up of 15 amino acids. Looked up from germline, CDR1 is KGHSH and CDR2 is LQKENI. V shed 4 bases and J 2 bases; nucleotides not matched to a gene: 5. CDR3 DNA sequence: TGTGCCAGCTCACTACAGGGGGGCACCACAGATACGCAGTATTTT. Its protein is CASSLQGGTTDTQYF. Supplemented by reference TRBV18 and TRBJ2-3, the full variable domain reads NAGVMQNPRHLVRRRGQEARLRCSPMKGHSHVYWYRQLPEEGLKFMVYLQKENIIDESGMPKERFSAEFPKEGPSILRIQQVVRGDSAAYFCASSLQGGTTDTQYFGPGTRLTVL.

CDR3 amino acids: CAWSVVDRVGGKLFF. Written as DNA, the CDR3 is TGTGCCTGGAGTGTGGTCGACAGGGTGGGCGGAAAACTGTTTTTT. The chain joins TRBV30 to TRBJ1-4, with 7 bases aligning to TRBD1. J gave up 10 bases and V 0 bases, and 11 bases lay outside the gene matches. This CDR3 contains 15 residues. The germline CDR1 and CDR2 sequences are GTSNPN and SVGIG (reference sequence).

This chain uses TRBV3-1 (or the pseudogene TRBV3-2) with TRBJ2-1; 8 bases match TRBD2. This CDR3 is 15 amino acids long. Germline V gene sequence: CDR1 LGHDT, CDR2 YNNKEL (reference sequence). The V gene end was trimmed by 0 bases and the J gene end by 5 bases; junction bases not matched to a gene: 3. The chain's CDR3 is CASSQEGGRNNEQFF. The CDR3 bases are TGTGCCAGCAGCCAAGAAGGCGGGAGGAACAATGAGCAGTTCTTC.

The V and J genes are TRBV25-1 and TRBJ2-1; D may be TRBD2 (7 bases). CDR3 length equals 14 residues. Trimming removed 8 bases at V and 4 bases at J, with 15 bases between. In germline, CDR1 is MGHDK, CDR2 SYGVNS. The CDR3 loop reads CASGRGGGYNEQFF. The CDR3 bases are TGTGCCAGCGGGAGAGGGGGGGGTTACAATGAGCAGTTCTTC.

The chain has TRBV10-2 and TRBJ2-5; possibly TRBD2 for D (6 bases). The V gene's germline CDR1 is WSHSY and CDR2 SAAADI. V was cut by 8 bases and J by 0 bases, with 13 bases left in between. The length of the CDR3 is 14 residues. The CDR3 region has the DNA TGCGCCAGCGTCAACGGGGGTAACCAAGAGACCCAGTACTTC. This encodes CASVNGGNQETQYF.

J is TRBJ1-4 and V is TRBV6-5; D is possibly TRBD1 (5 bases). V was clipped by 5 bases and J by 8 bases, with 15 bases between them. This CDR3 contains 14 residues. Germline V CDR1 and CDR2: MNHEY, SVGAGI. The CDR3 DNA reads as TGTGCCAGCAGTCTAACAGGTCTCGGAGAAAAACTGTTTTTT. Translating it yields CASSLTGLGEKLFF.

The chain employs TRBV30 and TRBJ2-3; D possibly corresponds to TRBD1 (6 bases). CDR1 and CDR2 from the germline V gene are GTSNPN and SVGIG (reference sequence). CDR3 length: 14 amino acids. Trimming took off 3 bases at V and 0 bases at J, with 10 bases between the two ends. The CDR3 DNA follows: TGTGCCTGGAGGGGGGCGGCTAGCACAGATACGCAGTATTTT. Protein: CAWRGAASTDTQYF.